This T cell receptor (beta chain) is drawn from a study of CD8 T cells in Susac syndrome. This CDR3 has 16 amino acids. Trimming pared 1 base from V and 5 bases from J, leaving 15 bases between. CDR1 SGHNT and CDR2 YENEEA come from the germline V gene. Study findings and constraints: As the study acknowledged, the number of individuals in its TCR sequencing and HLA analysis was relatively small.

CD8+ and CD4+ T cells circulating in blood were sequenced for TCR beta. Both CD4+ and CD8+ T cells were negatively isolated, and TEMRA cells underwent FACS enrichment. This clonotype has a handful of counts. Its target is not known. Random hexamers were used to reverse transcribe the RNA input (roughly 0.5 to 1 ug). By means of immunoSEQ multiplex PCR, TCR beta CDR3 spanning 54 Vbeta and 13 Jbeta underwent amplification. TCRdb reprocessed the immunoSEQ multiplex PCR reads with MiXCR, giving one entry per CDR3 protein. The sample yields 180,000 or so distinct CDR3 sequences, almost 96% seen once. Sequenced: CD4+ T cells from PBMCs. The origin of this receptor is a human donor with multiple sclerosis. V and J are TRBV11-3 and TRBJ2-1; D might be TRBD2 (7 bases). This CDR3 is CASSLGGGGNDNEQFF. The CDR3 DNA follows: TGTGCCAGCAGCTTAGGCGGCGGGGGCAATGACAATGAGCAGTTCTTC.